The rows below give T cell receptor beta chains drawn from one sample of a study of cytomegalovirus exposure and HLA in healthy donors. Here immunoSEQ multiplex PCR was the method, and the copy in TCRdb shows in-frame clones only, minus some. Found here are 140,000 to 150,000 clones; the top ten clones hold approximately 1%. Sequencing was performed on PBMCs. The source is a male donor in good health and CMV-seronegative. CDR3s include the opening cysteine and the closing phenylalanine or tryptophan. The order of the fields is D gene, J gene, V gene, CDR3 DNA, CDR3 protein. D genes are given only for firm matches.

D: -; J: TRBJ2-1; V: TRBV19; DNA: TGTGCCAGTAGTATAGTGGCTAGCGATGAGCAGTTCTTC; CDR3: CASSIVASDEQFF
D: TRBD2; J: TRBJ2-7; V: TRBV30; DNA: TGTGCCTGGAGTCTCTCCCTGATGGGCGGGAGGTGGGGCGAGCAGTACTTC; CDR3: CAWSLSLMGGRWGEQYF
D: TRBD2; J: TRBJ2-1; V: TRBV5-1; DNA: TGCGCCAGCAGCGCCGGGACTAGCGGGAGCCATGAGCAGTTCTTC; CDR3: CASSAGTSGSHEQFF
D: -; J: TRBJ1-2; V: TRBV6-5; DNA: TGTGCCAGCAGTTCGAGCATAAACTATGGCTACACCTTC; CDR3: CASSSSINYGYTF
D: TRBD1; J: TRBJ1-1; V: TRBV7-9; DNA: TGTGCCAGCAGCTTAGAACCGGCCGGACAGGGTTTAACTGAAGCTTTCTTT; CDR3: CASSLEPAGQGLTEAFF
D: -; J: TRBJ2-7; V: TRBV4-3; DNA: TGCGCCAGCAGCCAAGATAGGACAGCCCAAAGCTTATACGAGCAGTACTTC; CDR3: CASSQDRTAQSLYEQYF
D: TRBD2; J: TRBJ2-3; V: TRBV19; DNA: TGTGCCAGTAGTAGGGGGGGGGAGATCGATACGCAGTATTTT; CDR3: CASSRGGEIDTQYF
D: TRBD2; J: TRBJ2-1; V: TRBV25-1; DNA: TGTGCCAGCAGTGCTACCGGGACTAGCTCATACAATGAGCAGTTCTTC; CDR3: CASSATGTSSYNEQFF
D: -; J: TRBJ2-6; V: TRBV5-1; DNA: TGCGCCAGCAGCTTGGCTACTAGTTCTGGGGCCAACGTCCTGACTTTC; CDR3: CASSLATSSGANVLTF
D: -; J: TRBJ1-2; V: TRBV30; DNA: TGTGCCTGGACTCTGCGGATGAACTATGGCTACACCTTC; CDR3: CAWTLRMNYGYTF
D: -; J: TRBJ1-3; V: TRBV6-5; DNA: TGTGCCAGCAGTTACGGAGGTGGTGGAAACACCATATATTTT; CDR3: CASSYGGGGNTIYF
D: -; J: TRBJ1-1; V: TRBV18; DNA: TGTGCCAGCTCACCAGGCTCCTTGAACACTGAAGCTTTCTTT; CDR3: CASSPGSLNTEAFF
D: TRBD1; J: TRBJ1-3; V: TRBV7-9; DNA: TGTGCCAGCAGCTCAGGACAGGGGAGGACTGGAAACACCATATATTTT; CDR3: CASSSGQGRTGNTIYF
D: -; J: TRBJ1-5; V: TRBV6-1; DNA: TGTGCCAGCAGTGAAGGCACGGGCAATCAGCCCCAGCATTTT; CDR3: CASSEGTGNQPQHF
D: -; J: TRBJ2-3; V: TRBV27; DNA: TGTGCCAGCAGTTTTACGGGGGGCGGCACAGATACGCAGTATTTT; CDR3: CASSFTGGGTDTQYF
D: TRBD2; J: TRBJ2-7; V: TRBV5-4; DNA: TGTGCCAGCAGCACTACTAGCGGGCGCCCCTCCTACGAGCAGTACTTC; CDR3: CASSTTSGRPSYEQYF
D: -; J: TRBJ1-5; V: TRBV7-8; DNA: TGTGCCAGCAACTTGGGGAGGGGTATTTATAGCAATCAGCCCCAGCATTTT; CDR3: CASNLGRGIYSNQPQHF
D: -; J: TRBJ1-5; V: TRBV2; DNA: TGTGCCAGCAGTGAAGGACAGGCCAATCAGCCCCAGCATTTT; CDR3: CASSEGQANQPQHF
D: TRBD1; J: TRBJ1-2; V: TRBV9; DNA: TGTGCCAGCAGTGGACAGGGGTCCGGCTACACCTTC; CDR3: CASSGQGSGYTF
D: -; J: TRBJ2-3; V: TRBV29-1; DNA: TGCAGCGTTGAATGGGGGGGCAGGGGAGACACAGATACGCAGTATTTT; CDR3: CSVEWGGRGDTDTQYF
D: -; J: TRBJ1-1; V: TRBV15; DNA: TGTGCCACCAGCAGAGATGGGCTGGGGGGGAGCACTGAAGCTTTCTTT; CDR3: CATSRDGLGGSTEAFF
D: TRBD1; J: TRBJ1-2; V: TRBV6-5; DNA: TGTGCCAGCAGTCCTCCAGCGGGACAGGGGAGGCACACCTTC; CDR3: CASSPPAGQGRHTF
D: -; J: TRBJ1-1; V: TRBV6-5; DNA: TGTGCCAGCAGTTCCCCGGGGGGGCCGAACACTGAAGCTTTCTTT; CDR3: CASSSPGGPNTEAFF
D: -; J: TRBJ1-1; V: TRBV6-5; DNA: TGTGCCAGCAGGCGATACTTGAACACTGAAGCTTTCTTT; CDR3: CASRRYLNTEAFF
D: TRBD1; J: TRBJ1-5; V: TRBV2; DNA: TGTGCCAGCCGGGACAGGGGAGGCAATCAGCCCCAGCATTTT; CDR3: CASRDRGGNQPQHF
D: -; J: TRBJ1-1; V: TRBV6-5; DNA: TGTGCCAGCTCAAGAAGCCAGGGCACTGAAGCTTTCTTT; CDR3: CASSRSQGTEAFF
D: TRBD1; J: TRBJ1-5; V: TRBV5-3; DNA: TGTGCCAGAAGCCTTCTGACAGGGCCAATTCAGCCCCAGCATTTT; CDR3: CARSLLTGPIQPQHF
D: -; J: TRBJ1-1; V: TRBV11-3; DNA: TGTGCCAGCAGCGTCGGGTGGAGCACTGAAGCTTTCTTT; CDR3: CASSVGWSTEAFF
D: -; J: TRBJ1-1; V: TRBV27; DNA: TGTGCCAGCAGTTTATCTTGGGACTCGAACACTGAAGCTTTCTTT; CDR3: CASSLSWDSNTEAFF
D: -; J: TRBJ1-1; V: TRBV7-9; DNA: TGTGCCAGCAGCTGGGCGGTGGGGGCGAACACTGAAGCTTTCTTT; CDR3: CASSWAVGANTEAFF
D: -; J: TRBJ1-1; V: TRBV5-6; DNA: TGTGCCAGCAGCTTGGGGGGGGATGAAGCTTTCTTT; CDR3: CASSLGGDEAFF